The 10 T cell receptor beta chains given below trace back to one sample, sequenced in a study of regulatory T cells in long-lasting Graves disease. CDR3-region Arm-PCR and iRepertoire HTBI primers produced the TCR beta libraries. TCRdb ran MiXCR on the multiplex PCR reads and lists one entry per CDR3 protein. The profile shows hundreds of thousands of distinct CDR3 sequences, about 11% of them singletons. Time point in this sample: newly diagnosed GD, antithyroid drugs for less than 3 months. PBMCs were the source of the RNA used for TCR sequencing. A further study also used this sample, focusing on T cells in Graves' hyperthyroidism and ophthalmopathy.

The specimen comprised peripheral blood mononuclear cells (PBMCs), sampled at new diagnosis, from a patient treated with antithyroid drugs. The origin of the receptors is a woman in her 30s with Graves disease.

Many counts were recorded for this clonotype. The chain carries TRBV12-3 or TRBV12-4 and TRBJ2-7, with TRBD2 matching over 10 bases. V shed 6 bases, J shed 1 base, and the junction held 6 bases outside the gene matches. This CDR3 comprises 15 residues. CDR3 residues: CASSSGLAWSYEQYF. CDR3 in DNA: TGTGCCAGCAGCTCGGGACTAGCGTGGTCCTACGAGCAGTACTTC.

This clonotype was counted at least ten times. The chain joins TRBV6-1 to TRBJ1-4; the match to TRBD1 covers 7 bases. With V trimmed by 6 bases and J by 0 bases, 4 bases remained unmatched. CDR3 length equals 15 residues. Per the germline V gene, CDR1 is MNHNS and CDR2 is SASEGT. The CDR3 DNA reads TGTGCCAGCAGGAGGGACAGTTCAACTAATGAAAAACTGTTTTTT. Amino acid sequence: CASRRDSSTNEKLFF.

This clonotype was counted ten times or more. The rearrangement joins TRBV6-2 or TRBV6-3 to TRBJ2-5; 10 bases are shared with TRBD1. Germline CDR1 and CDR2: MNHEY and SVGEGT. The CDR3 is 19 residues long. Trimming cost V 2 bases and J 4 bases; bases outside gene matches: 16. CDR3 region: CASSYPTTGGASYGETQYF. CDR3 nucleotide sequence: TGTGCCAGCAGTTACCCAACGACAGGGGGCGCCTCTTACGGAGAGACCCAGTACTTC.

The CDR3 DNA sequence: TGCAGTGCTAGAGATGTGAGACAGGGTGGGTCCGGGGAGCTGTTTTTT. Translating it yields CSARDVRQGGSGELFF. The chain has TRBV20-1 and TRBJ2-2; 7 bases agree with TRBD1. Germline CDR1 DFQATT, CDR2 SNEGSKA (reference sequence). V was clipped by 0 bases and J by 6 bases; unmatched bases: 10. The CDR3 contains 16 residues.

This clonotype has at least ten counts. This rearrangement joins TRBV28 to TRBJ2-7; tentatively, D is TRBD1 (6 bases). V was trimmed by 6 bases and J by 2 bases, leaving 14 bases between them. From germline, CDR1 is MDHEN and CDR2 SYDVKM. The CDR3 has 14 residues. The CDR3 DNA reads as TGTGCCAGCAGCGAAACAGGGTCCACCTACGAGCAGTACTTC. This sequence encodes CASSETGSTYEQYF. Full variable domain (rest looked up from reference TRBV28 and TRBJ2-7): DVKVTQSSRYLVKRTGEKVFLECVQDMDHENMFWYRQDPGLGLRLIYFSYDVKMKEKGDIPEGYSVSREKKERFSLILESASTNQTSMYLCASSETGSTYEQYFGPGTRLTVT.

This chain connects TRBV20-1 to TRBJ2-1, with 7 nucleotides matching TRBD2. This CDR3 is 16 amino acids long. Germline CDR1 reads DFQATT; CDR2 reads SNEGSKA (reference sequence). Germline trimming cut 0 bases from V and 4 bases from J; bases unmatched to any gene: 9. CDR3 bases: TGCAGTGCTAGAGATAGTAGGACTAGTCTATACAATGAGCAGTTCTTC. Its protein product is CSARDSRTSLYNEQFF.

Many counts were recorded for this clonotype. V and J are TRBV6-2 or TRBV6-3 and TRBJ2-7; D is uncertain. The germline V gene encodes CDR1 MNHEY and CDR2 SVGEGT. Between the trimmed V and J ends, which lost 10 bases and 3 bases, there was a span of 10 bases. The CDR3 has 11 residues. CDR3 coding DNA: TGTGCCACCAACTCCTACTACGAGCAGTACTTC. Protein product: CATNSYYEQYF.

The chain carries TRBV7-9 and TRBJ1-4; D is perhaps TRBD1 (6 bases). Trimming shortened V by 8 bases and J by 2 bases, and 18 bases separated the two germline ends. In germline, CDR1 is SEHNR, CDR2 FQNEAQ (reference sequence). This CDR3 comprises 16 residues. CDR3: CASGQRGAATNEKLFF. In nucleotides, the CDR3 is TGTGCCAGCGGCCAGCGGGGGGCAGCGACTAATGAAAAACTGTTTTTT.

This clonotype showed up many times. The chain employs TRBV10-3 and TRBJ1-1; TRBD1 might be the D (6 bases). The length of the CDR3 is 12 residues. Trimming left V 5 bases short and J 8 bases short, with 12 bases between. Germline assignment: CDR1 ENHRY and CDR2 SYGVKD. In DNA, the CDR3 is TGTGCCATCAGTCCTCTTGGGGGCGAAGCTTTCTTT. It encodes CAISPLGGEAFF.

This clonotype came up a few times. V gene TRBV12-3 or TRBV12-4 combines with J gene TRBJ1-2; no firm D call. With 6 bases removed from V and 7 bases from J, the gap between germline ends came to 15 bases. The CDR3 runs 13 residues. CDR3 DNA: TGTGCCAGCAGCCCCGCATGGGGAAGTGGCTACACCTTC. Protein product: CASSPAWGSGYTF.